Listed below are T cell receptor beta chains from one sample, sequenced in a study of blood T cell repertoires in COVID-19. The table came from immunoSEQ multiplex PCR; TCRdb's copy has only in-frame clones and leaves some out. The repertoire consists of 280,000 or so clones, with approximately 86% occurring once and the leading ten covering 9.4%. Material for sequencing was peripheral blood. Every receptor here comes from a man younger than 35 with active or convalescent COVID-19. Each CDR3 is given with its conserved first and last residue. A D gene is named only where the DNA matches it firmly. Not every row has a clone size; where given, it reads once, few, many or a size class.

j_gene: TRBJ1-3; v_gene: TRBV11-2; d_gene: TRBD1; abundance: .; CDR3aa: CASSLGTGAGNTIYF; CDR3nt: TGTGCCAGCAGCCTAGGGACAGGGGCTGGAAACACCATATATTTT
j_gene: TRBJ1-2; v_gene: TRBV6-1; d_gene: TRBD1; abundance: .; CDR3aa: CASSDVRGLHGYTF; CDR3nt: TGTGCCAGCAGTGATGTCAGGGGGCTTCATGGCTACACCTTC
j_gene: TRBJ2-1; v_gene: TRBV9; d_gene: .; abundance: once; CDR3aa: CASSVGQGPYNEQFF; CDR3nt: TGTGCCAGCAGCGTAGGTCAGGGGCCCTACAATGAGCAGTTCTTC
j_gene: TRBJ1-2; v_gene: TRBV5-1; d_gene: .; abundance: .; CDR3aa: CASSLTVDRSSGYTF; CDR3nt: TGCGCCAGCAGCTTGACCGTAGACAGGTCATCTGGCTACACCTTC
j_gene: TRBJ2-1; v_gene: TRBV4-3; d_gene: TRBD1; abundance: many; CDR3aa: CASSQGYRGFYNEQFF; CDR3nt: TGCGCCAGCAGCCAAGGGTACAGGGGATTCTACAATGAGCAGTTCTTC
j_gene: TRBJ1-1; v_gene: TRBV9; d_gene: .; abundance: .; CDR3aa: CASSVVSGNTEAFF; CDR3nt: TGTGCCAGCAGCGTAGTATCAGGGAACACTGAAGCTTTCTTT
j_gene: TRBJ1-6; v_gene: TRBV27; d_gene: .; abundance: .; CDR3aa: CASSLNWTPKYNSPLHF; CDR3nt: TGTGCCAGCAGTTTGAATTGGACTCCGAAATATAATTCACCCCTCCACTTT
j_gene: TRBJ1-5; v_gene: TRBV7-8; d_gene: TRBD1; abundance: .; CDR3aa: CASSGTQGASNQPQHF; CDR3nt: TGTGCCAGCAGCGGAACCCAGGGGGCAAGCAATCAGCCCCAGCATTTT
j_gene: TRBJ1-2; v_gene: TRBV19; d_gene: TRBD1; abundance: .; CDR3aa: CASSTSYDRVYGYTF; CDR3nt: TGTGCCAGTAGTACATCGTACGACAGGGTTTACGGCTACACCTTC
j_gene: TRBJ1-1; v_gene: TRBV7-8; d_gene: .; abundance: .; CDR3aa: CASSLLDRGGHTEAFF; CDR3nt: TGTGCCAGCAGCTTGTTAGATCGGGGTGGGCACACTGAAGCTTTCTTT
j_gene: TRBJ2-3; v_gene: TRBV7-9; d_gene: TRBD1; abundance: .; CDR3aa: CATQTGGTDTQYF; CDR3nt: TGTGCCACTCAGACAGGGGGCACAGATACGCAGTATTTT
j_gene: TRBJ2-7; v_gene: TRBV11-2; d_gene: .; abundance: few; CDR3aa: CASSLDLYEQYF; CDR3nt: TGTGCCAGCAGCTTAGATCTATACGAGCAGTACTTC
j_gene: TRBJ1-2; v_gene: TRBV6-1; d_gene: .; abundance: few; CDR3aa: CASSEVRAGDGYTF; CDR3nt: TGTGCCAGCAGTGAAGTAAGGGCAGGGGATGGCTACACCTTC
j_gene: TRBJ2-1; v_gene: TRBV5-1; d_gene: .; abundance: .; CDR3aa: CASSFGWAGFDEQFF; CDR3nt: TGCGCCAGCAGCTTCGGGTGGGCAGGGTTTGATGAGCAGTTCTTC
j_gene: TRBJ2-6; v_gene: TRBV6-4; d_gene: .; abundance: .; CDR3aa: CASSDSSASGANVLTF; CDR3nt: TGTGCCAGCAGTGACTCTAGTGCTTCTGGGGCCAACGTCCTGACTTTC
j_gene: TRBJ1-4; v_gene: TRBV7-6; d_gene: .; abundance: once; CDR3aa: CASSLRTRYNEKLFF; CDR3nt: TGTGCCAGCAGCCTACGGACAAGATATAATGAAAAACTGTTTTTT
j_gene: TRBJ2-6; v_gene: TRBV6-6; d_gene: TRBD1; abundance: .; CDR3aa: CASRSQGASGANVLTF; CDR3nt: TGTGCCAGCAGATCACAGGGGGCGTCTGGGGCCAACGTCCTGACTTTC
j_gene: TRBJ1-1; v_gene: TRBV29-1; d_gene: TRBD1; abundance: .; CDR3aa: CSVGGGQATNTEAFF; CDR3nt: TGCAGCGTTGGGGGTGGACAGGCGACGAACACTGAAGCTTTCTTT
j_gene: TRBJ1-5; v_gene: TRBV7-3; d_gene: TRBD1; abundance: once; CDR3aa: CASSETGGAGQPQHF; CDR3nt: TGTGCCAGCAGCGAAACAGGGGGCGCCGGTCAGCCCCAGCATTTT
j_gene: TRBJ2-3; v_gene: TRBV7-9; d_gene: .; abundance: .; CDR3aa: CASSSRTATNTQYF; CDR3nt: TGTGCCAGCAGCTCCCGGACTGCCACGAATACGCAGTATTTT
j_gene: TRBJ2-5; v_gene: TRBV5-4; d_gene: TRBD1; abundance: .; CDR3aa: CASSYQTGMETQYF; CDR3nt: TGTGCCAGCAGCTATCAGACAGGGATGGAGACCCAGTACTTC
j_gene: TRBJ1-6; v_gene: TRBV6-5; d_gene: .; abundance: .; CDR3aa: CASSYSTGYNSPLHF; CDR3nt: TGTGCCAGCAGTTACTCCACAGGCTATAATTCACCCCTCCACTTT
j_gene: TRBJ1-1; v_gene: TRBV6-5; d_gene: .; abundance: .; CDR3aa: CAVRGGIAEAFF; CDR3nt: TGTGCCGTTCGGGGGGGGATCGCTGAAGCTTTCTTT
j_gene: TRBJ2-3; v_gene: TRBV6-5; d_gene: .; abundance: once; CDR3aa: CASNPMPRGDTQYF; CDR3nt: TGTGCCAGCAATCCTATGCCTCGGGGAGATACGCAGTATTTT
j_gene: TRBJ1-2; v_gene: TRBV19; d_gene: TRBD1; abundance: .; CDR3aa: CASSLRPGTGGGYTF; CDR3nt: TGTGCCAGTAGTTTACGACCCGGGACAGGGGGAGGCTACACCTTC
j_gene: TRBJ2-1; v_gene: TRBV4-1; d_gene: .; abundance: .; CDR3aa: CASSQDGNEQFF; CDR3nt: TGCGCCAGCAGCCAAGACGGCAATGAGCAGTTCTTC
j_gene: TRBJ2-7; v_gene: TRBV5-1; d_gene: .; abundance: .; CDR3aa: CASSLTQVIVGSEQYF; CDR3nt: TGCGCCAGCAGCTTGACCCAGGTAATAGTGGGTAGCGAGCAGTACTTC
j_gene: TRBJ2-7; v_gene: TRBV9; d_gene: .; abundance: .; CDR3aa: CASSVGGHRSYEQYF; CDR3nt: TGTGCCAGCAGCGTAGGGGGGCACAGATCCTACGAGCAGTACTTC
j_gene: TRBJ2-1; v_gene: TRBV5-8; d_gene: TRBD1; abundance: few; CDR3aa: CASSLAGGAYNEQFF; CDR3nt: TGTGCCAGCAGCTTGGCAGGGGGCGCCTACAATGAGCAGTTCTTC
j_gene: TRBJ1-5; v_gene: TRBV6-2/TRBV6-3; d_gene: .; abundance: .; CDR3aa: CASSFGSRGGGNQPQHF; CDR3nt: TGTGCCAGCAGTTTCGGGTCAAGAGGAGGGGGCAATCAGCCCCAGCATTTT
j_gene: TRBJ2-7; v_gene: TRBV11-2; d_gene: .; abundance: once; CDR3aa: CASSLTQGHEQYF; CDR3nt: TGTGCCAGCAGCTTAACACAGGGCCACGAGCAGTACTTC
j_gene: TRBJ2-7; v_gene: TRBV29-1; d_gene: .; abundance: .; CDR3aa: CSVEGRGSEQYF; CDR3nt: TGCAGCGTTGAAGGACGGGGGTCCGAGCAGTACTTC
j_gene: TRBJ2-2; v_gene: TRBV2; d_gene: .; abundance: .; CDR3aa: CASRQRGGNTGELFF; CDR3nt: TGTGCCAGCAGGCAAAGGGGAGGTAACACCGGGGAGCTGTTTTTT
j_gene: TRBJ2-1; v_gene: TRBV5-1; d_gene: TRBD2; abundance: .; CDR3aa: CASSKLAGDNEQFF; CDR3nt: TGCGCCAGCAGCAAACTAGCGGGGGACAATGAGCAGTTCTTC
j_gene: TRBJ2-5; v_gene: TRBV3-1/TRBV3-2; d_gene: TRBD2; abundance: .; CDR3aa: CASSPQGLAGVQETQYF; CDR3nt: TGTGCCAGCAGCCCACAGGGGCTAGCGGGGGTTCAAGAGACCCAGTACTTC
j_gene: TRBJ1-4; v_gene: TRBV7-9; d_gene: TRBD1; abundance: .; CDR3aa: CASSLGGQINEKLFF; CDR3nt: TGTGCCAGCAGCTTAGGGGGACAGATAAATGAAAAACTGTTTTTT
j_gene: TRBJ2-1; v_gene: TRBV11-3; d_gene: TRBD2; abundance: .; CDR3aa: CASSSPSGGATVEQFF; CDR3nt: TGTGCCAGCAGCTCACCTAGCGGGGGGGCAACTGTTGAGCAGTTCTTC
j_gene: TRBJ2-7; v_gene: TRBV7-8; d_gene: TRBD1; abundance: .; CDR3aa: CASSLRTGSWGEQYF; CDR3nt: TGTGCCAGCAGCTTACGGACAGGCTCTTGGGGAGAGCAGTACTTC
j_gene: TRBJ1-1; v_gene: TRBV10-3; d_gene: .; abundance: .; CDR3aa: CAISVAPYTEAFF; CDR3nt: TGTGCCATCAGTGTGGCCCCGTACACTGAAGCTTTCTTT
j_gene: TRBJ2-5; v_gene: TRBV19; d_gene: .; abundance: once; CDR3aa: CASSMGRDNQETQYF; CDR3nt: TGTGCCAGTAGTATGGGCCGGGACAACCAAGAGACCCAGTACTTC
j_gene: TRBJ2-1; v_gene: TRBV7-8; d_gene: .; abundance: .; CDR3aa: CASSTPGRGNEQFF; CDR3nt: TGTGCCAGCAGCACCCCAGGTCGGGGTAATGAGCAGTTCTTC
j_gene: TRBJ1-6; v_gene: TRBV5-5; d_gene: TRBD1; abundance: .; CDR3aa: CASRQAGGTYNSPLHF; CDR3nt: TGTGCCAGCAGGCAAGCAGGGGGTACATATAATTCACCCCTCCACTTT
j_gene: TRBJ1-1; v_gene: TRBV2; d_gene: TRBD1; abundance: .; CDR3aa: CASSGQGITEAFF; CDR3nt: TGTGCCAGCAGTGGACAGGGGATTACTGAAGCTTTCTTT
j_gene: TRBJ2-1; v_gene: TRBV4-1; d_gene: TRBD1; abundance: .; CDR3aa: CASSPYGTGYNEQFF; CDR3nt: TGCGCCAGCAGCCCATACGGGACAGGGTACAATGAGCAGTTCTTC
j_gene: TRBJ2-2; v_gene: TRBV7-2; d_gene: TRBD1; abundance: .; CDR3aa: CASSPGQGITGELFF; CDR3nt: TGTGCCAGCAGCCCCGGACAGGGCATTACCGGGGAGCTGTTTTTT
j_gene: TRBJ2-2; v_gene: TRBV5-6; d_gene: .; abundance: .; CDR3aa: CASAVLTIGELFF; CDR3nt: TGTGCCAGCGCGGTTCTAACTATCGGGGAGCTGTTTTTT
j_gene: TRBJ2-6; v_gene: TRBV5-6; d_gene: .; abundance: .; CDR3aa: CASSFLAGDVLGANVLTF; CDR3nt: TGTGCCAGCAGCTTTTTAGCAGGGGACGTTCTGGGGGCCAACGTCCTGACTTTC
j_gene: TRBJ2-4; v_gene: TRBV19; d_gene: TRBD1; abundance: .; CDR3aa: CASSISPTGGNIQYF; CDR3nt: TGTGCCAGTAGTATATCCCCCACAGGGGGGAACATTCAGTACTTC
j_gene: TRBJ2-3; v_gene: TRBV9; d_gene: .; abundance: .; CDR3aa: CASSVSGADTQYF; CDR3nt: TGTGCCAGCAGCGTATCCGGGGCAGATACGCAGTATTTT
j_gene: TRBJ2-7; v_gene: TRBV6-1; d_gene: TRBD1; abundance: .; CDR3aa: CASSEVKTGGRYEQYF; CDR3nt: TGTGCCAGCAGTGAAGTCAAGACAGGGGGAAGGTACGAGCAGTACTTC
j_gene: TRBJ2-3; v_gene: TRBV4-1; d_gene: .; abundance: .; CDR3aa: CASSQGGGVIDTQYF; CDR3nt: TGCGCCAGCAGCCAGGGGGGGGGCGTAATAGATACGCAGTATTTT
j_gene: TRBJ2-1; v_gene: TRBV27; d_gene: TRBD1; abundance: .; CDR3aa: CATIGQGVRNEQFF; CDR3nt: TGTGCCACGATTGGACAGGGAGTCCGGAATGAGCAGTTCTTC
j_gene: TRBJ2-3; v_gene: TRBV7-9; d_gene: TRBD2; abundance: .; CDR3aa: CASSPERGAVGTDTQYF; CDR3nt: TGTGCCAGCAGCCCTGAGCGGGGGGCCGTCGGCACAGATACGCAGTATTTT